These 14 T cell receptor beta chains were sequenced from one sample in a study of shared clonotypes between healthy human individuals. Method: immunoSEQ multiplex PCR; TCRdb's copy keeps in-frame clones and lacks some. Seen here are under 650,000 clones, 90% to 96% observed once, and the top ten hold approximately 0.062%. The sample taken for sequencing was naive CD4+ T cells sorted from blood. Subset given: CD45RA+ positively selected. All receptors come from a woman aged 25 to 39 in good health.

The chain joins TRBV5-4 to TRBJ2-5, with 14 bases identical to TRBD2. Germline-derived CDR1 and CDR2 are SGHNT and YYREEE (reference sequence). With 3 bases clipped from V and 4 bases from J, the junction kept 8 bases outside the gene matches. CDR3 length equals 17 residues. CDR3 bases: TGTGCCAGCAGCTCGGACCGGACTAGCGGGAGGAGAGAGACCCAGTACTTC. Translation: CASSSDRTSGRRETQYF.

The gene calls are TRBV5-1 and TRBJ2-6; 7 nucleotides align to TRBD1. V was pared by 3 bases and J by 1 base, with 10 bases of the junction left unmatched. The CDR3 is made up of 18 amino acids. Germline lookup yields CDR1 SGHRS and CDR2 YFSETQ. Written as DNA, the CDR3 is TGCGCCAGCAGCTCTTCCGGGACAGCAATTTCTGGGGCCAACGTCCTGACTTTC. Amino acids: CASSSSGTAISGANVLTF.

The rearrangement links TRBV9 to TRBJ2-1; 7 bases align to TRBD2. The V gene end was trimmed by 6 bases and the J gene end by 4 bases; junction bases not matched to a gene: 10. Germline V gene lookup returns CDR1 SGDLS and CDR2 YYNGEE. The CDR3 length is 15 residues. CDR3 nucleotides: TGTGCCAGCACGGAAGGGCTAGCGGAATACAATGAGCAGTTCTTC. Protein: CASTEGLAEYNEQFF.

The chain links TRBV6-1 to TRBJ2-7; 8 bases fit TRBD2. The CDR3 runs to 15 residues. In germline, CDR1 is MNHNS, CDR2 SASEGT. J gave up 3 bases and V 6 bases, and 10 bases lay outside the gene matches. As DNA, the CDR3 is TGTGCCAGCAGACCCCCCGGGGGGGGTGTCTACGAGCAGTACTTC. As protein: CASRPPGGGVYEQYF.

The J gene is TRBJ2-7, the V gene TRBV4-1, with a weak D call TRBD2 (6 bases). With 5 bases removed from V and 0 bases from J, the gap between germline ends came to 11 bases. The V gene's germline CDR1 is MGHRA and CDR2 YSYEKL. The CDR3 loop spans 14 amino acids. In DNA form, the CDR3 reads TGCGCCAGCAGCGCCCTCGGGAGCTCCTACGAGCAGTACTTC. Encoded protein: CASSALGSSYEQYF.

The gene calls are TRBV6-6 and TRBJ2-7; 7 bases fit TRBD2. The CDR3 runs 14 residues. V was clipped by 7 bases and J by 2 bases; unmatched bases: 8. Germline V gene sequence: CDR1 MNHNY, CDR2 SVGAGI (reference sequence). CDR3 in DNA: TGTGCCAGCAAAGTTCTAGCGGAAACCTACGAGCAGTACTTC. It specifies CASKVLAETYEQYF.

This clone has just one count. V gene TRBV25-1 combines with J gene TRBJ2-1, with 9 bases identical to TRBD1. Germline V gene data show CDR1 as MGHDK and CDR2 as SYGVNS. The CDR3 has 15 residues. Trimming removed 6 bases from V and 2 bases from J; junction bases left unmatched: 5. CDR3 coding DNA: TGTGCCAGCAGGGGGGGACAGGGAACCTACAATGAGCAGTTCTTC. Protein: CASRGGQGTYNEQFF.

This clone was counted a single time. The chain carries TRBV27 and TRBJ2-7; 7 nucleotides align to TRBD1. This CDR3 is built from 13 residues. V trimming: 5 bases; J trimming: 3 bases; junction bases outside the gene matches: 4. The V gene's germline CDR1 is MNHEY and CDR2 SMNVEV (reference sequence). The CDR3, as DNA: TGTGCCAGCAGTCCGACAGGGTTCTACGAGCAGTACTTC. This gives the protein CASSPTGFYEQYF.

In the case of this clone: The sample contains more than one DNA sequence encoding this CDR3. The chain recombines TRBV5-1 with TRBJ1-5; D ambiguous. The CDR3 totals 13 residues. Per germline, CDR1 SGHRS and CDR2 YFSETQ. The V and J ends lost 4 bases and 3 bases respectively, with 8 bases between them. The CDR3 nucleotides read TGCGCCAGCAGCCTTTCCGACAATCAGCCCCAGCATTTT. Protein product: CASSLSDNQPQHF. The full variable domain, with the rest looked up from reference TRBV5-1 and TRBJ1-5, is KAGVTQTPRYLIKTRGQQVTLSCSPISGHRSVSWYQQTPGQGLQFLFEYFSETQRNKGNFPGRFSGRQFSNSRSEMNVSTLELGDSALYLCASSLSDNQPQHFGDGTRLSIL.

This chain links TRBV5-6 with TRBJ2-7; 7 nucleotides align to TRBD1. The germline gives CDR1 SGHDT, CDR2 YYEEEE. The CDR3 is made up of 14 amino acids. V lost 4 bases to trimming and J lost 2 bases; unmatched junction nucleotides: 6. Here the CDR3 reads CASSQGQPPYEQYF. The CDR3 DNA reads TGTGCCAGCAGCCAGGGACAGCCTCCCTACGAGCAGTACTTC.

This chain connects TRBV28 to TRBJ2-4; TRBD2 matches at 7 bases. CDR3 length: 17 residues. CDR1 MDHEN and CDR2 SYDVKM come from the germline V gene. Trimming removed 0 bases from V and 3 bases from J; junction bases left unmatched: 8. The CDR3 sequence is CASSLWSIREGKNIQYF. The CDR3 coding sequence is TGTGCCAGCAGTTTATGGTCCATCAGGGAGGGCAAAAACATTCAGTACTTC.

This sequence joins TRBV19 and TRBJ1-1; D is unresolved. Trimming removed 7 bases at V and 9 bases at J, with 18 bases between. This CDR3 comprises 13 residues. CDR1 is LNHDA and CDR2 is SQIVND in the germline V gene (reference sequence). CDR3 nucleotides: TGTGCCAGTAAATACGAACTTGAGACCCAAGCTTTCTTT. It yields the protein CASKYELETQAFF.

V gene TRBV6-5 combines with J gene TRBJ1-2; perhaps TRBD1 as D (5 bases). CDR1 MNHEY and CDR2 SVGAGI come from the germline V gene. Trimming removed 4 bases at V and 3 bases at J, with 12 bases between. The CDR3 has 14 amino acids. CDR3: CASSLSAGHYGYTF. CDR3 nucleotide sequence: TGTGCCAGCAGTTTAAGCGCAGGGCACTATGGCTACACCTTC.

CDR3 DNA: TGTGCCAGCAGCACATACGGGGTCTACGAGCAGTACTTC. It is translated as CASSTYGVYEQYF. The gene calls are TRBV11-2 and TRBJ2-7, with a tentative D call TRBD2 (5 bases). CDR3 size: 13 residues. Germline V lookup: CDR1 SGHAT, CDR2 FQNNGV. Trimming pared 5 bases from V and 3 bases from J, leaving 11 bases between.